This T cell receptor (beta chain) was identified in a study of T cells in localized non-small cell lung cancer. The data were produced by immunoSEQ multiplex PCR, yet TCRdb's version contains in-frame clones alone and is incomplete. Of tens of thousands of clones detected, around four fifths appear once; the ten largest clones hold around 20%. CDR1 is SGHTA, CDR2 FQGNSA, per germline. V dropped 8 bases and J dropped 2 bases, with 16 bases sitting between them. This CDR3 is 14 amino acids long. The V call is TRBV7-2, the J call TRBJ2-7; perhaps D is TRBD1 or TRBD2 (5 bases each). This receptor was taken from a female donor over 55 with stage II squamous cell lung carcinoma. This sample comprised peripheral blood, obtained before any cancer treatment. The CDR3 coding sequence is TGTGCCAGCGTCCCCTGGGACGGTCCCTACGAGCAGTACTTC. Amino acid sequence: CASVPWDGPYEQYF.